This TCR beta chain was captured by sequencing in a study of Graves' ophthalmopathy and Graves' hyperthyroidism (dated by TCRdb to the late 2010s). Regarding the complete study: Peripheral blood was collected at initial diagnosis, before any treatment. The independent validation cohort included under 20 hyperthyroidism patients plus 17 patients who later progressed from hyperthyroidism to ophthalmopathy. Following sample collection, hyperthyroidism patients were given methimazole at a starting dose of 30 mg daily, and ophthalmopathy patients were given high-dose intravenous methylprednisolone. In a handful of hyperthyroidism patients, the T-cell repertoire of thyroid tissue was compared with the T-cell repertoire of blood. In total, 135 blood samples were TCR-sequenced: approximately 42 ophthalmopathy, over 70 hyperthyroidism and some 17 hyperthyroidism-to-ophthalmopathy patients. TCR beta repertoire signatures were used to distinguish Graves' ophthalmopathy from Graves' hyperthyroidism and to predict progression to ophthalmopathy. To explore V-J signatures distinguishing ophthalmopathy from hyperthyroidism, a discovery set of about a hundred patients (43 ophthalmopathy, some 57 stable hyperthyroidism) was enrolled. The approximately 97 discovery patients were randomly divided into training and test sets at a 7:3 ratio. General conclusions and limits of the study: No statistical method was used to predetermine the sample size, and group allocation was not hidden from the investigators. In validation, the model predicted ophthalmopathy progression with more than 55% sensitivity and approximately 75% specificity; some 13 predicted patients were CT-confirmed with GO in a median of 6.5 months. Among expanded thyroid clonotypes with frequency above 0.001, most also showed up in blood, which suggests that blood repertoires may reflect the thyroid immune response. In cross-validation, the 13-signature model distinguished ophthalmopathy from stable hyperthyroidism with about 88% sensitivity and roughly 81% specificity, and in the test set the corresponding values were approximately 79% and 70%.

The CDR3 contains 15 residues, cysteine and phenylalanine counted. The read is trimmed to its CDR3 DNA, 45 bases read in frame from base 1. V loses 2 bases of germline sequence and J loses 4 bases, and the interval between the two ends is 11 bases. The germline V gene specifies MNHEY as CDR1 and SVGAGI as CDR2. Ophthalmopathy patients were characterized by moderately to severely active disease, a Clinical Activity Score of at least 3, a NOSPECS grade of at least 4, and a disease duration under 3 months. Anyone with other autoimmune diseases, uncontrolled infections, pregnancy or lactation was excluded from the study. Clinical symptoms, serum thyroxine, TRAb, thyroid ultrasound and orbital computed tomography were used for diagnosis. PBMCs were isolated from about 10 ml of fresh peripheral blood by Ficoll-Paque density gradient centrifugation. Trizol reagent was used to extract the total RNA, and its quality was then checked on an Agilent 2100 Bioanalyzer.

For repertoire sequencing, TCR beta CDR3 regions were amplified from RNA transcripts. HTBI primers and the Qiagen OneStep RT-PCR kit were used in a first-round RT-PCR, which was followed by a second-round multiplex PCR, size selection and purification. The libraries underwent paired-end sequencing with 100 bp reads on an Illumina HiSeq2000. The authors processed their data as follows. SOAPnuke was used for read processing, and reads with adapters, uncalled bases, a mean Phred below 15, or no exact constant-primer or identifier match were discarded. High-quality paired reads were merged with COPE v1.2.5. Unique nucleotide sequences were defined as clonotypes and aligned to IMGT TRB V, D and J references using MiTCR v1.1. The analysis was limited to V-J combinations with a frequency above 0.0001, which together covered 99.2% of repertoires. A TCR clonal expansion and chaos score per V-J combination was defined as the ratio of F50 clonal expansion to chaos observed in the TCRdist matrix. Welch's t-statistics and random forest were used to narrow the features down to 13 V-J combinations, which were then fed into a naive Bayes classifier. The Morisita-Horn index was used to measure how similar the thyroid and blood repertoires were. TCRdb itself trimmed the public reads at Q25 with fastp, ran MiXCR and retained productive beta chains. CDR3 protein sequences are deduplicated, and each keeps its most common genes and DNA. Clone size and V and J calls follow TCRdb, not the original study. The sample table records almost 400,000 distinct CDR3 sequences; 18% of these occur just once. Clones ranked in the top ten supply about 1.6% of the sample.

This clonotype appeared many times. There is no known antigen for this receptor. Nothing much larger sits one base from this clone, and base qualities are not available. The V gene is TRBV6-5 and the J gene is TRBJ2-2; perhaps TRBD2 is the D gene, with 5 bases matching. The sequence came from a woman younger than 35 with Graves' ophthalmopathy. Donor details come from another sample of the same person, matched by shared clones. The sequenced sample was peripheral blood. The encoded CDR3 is CASSYRGAGTGELFF. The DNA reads TGTGCCAGCAGTTACCGCGGTGCGGGCACCGGGGAGCTGTTTTTT.